This TCR beta chain was captured by sequencing in a study of tumor-infiltrating lymphocytes in primary liver carcinoma. They got blood RNA out of unsorted whole blood and also pulled out germline DNA. The V and J ends lost 5 bases and 4 bases respectively, with 20 bases between them. The CDR3 runs to 16 residues. From germline, CDR1 is SEHNR and CDR2 FQNEAQ (reference sequence). The authors made TCR beta cDNA from around 500 ng total RNA with a constant-region primer. For TCR beta, libraries were produced by three nested multiplex PCR rounds using slightly modified ARM-PCR. The first two PCR rounds, around 10 cycles each, used TRBV1-TRBV30 forward primers and a C-beta reverse primer. TCRdb redid the calling of the multiplex PCR reads with MiXCR, one entry per CDR3 protein. The sample lists about 210,000 distinct CDR3 sequences, less than 70% occurring once.

Input material: peripheral blood. This clonotype was sampled from a woman aged 55 to 70 with primary liver carcinoma and hepatitis B virus infection. The gene calls are TRBV7-9 and TRBJ1-1; D may be TRBD1 (6 bases). Here the CDR3 reads CASSHPVQGKFTEAFF. The CDR3 DNA sequence: TGTGCCAGCAGCCATCCCGTACAGGGAAAATTCACTGAAGCTTTCTTT.